This TCR beta chain emerged from a study of cytomegalovirus exposure and HLA in healthy donors. Background on the study: There were tens of millions of unique TCRs (from HLA-typed donors) in an early data release. Broader study findings: A later analysis showed HLA-associated TCR beta chains outstripping equally common others in clonal expansion. A list of 150 to 200 TCR beta chains associated with cytomegalovirus was given.

The CDR3 consists of 15 residues. Germline loops: CDR1 ENHRY, CDR2 SYGVKD. V lost 6 bases and J lost 5, with 14 bases in between. This cohort consisted of healthy bone marrow donors. A remark on this clone: Its target is unknown.

Both 60 Vbeta primers and 13 Jbeta primers went into the PCR. Repertoires were generated with immunoSEQ multiplex PCR, while TCRdb's copy carries only in-frame clones and drops some. The table shows 100,000 to 150,000 clones, with about 10% occurring only once. This chain connects TRBV10-3 to TRBJ1-6; TRBD1 is a possible D gene (5 bases). The origin of this receptor is a woman aged 18-29 years in good health and CMV-seropositive. The source material was PBMCs. CDR3 sequence: CAISPGTGDNSPLHF. CDR3 nucleotides: TGTGCCATCAGCCCCGGGACGGGAGATAATTCACCCCTCCACTTT.